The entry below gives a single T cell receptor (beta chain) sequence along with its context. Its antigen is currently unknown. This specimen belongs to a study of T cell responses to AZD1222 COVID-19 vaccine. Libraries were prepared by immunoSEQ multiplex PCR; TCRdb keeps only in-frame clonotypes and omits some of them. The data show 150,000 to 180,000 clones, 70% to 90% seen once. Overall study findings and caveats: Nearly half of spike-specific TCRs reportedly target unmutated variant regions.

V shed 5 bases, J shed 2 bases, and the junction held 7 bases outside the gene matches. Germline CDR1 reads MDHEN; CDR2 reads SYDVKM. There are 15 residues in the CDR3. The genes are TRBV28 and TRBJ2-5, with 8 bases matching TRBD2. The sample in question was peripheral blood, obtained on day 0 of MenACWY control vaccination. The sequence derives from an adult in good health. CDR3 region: CASSVQRGRQETQYF. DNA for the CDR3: TGTGCCAGCAGTGTACAGCGGGGGCGTCAAGAGACCCAGTACTTC.